Following are 30 T cell receptor beta chains from one sample sequenced in a study of blood T cell repertoires in COVID-19. Using immunoSEQ multiplex PCR, the repertoire was profiled, and TCRdb retains in-frame clones only, with some absent. Of approximately 170,000 clones listed, approximately 80% are singletons. The source material was PBMCs or T cells enriched from blood (not recorded which). The origin of the receptors is a man in his forties who had recovered from COVID-19.

The chain combines TRBV11-2 with TRBJ1-4, with 7 bases that match TRBD1. This CDR3 contains 13 residues. From germline, CDR1 is SGHAT and CDR2 FQNNGV. J was trimmed by 4 bases and V by 8 bases; bases with no gene match: 4. The CDR3 DNA follows: TGTGCCAGCCAGGGACAGAATAATGAAAAACTGTTTTTT. This gives the protein CASQGQNNEKLFF.

This chain uses TRBV5-1 with TRBJ1-2; D is uncertain. The germline V gene encodes CDR1 SGHRS and CDR2 YFSETQ. The CDR3 totals 12 residues. The V gene lost 7 bases and the J gene lost 4 bases, with 11 bases spanning the gap. The CDR3 DNA reads TGCGCCAGCGAGGGTGAGGGCTATGGCTACACCTTC. Its protein is CASEGEGYGYTF.

This sequence joins TRBV18 and TRBJ2-2; D is undetermined. The V end was cut by 6 bases, the J end by 2 bases, with 7 bases between. Germline V lookup: CDR1 KGHSH, CDR2 LQKENI. The CDR3 length is 13 residues. CDR3 protein: CASSLFNTGELFF. CDR3 DNA: TGTGCCAGCTCTCTCTTTAACACCGGGGAGCTGTTTTTT.

This sequence joins TRBV5-4 and TRBJ1-6; 9 bases line up with TRBD1. Germline CDR1 is SGHNT and CDR2 is YYREEE (reference sequence). The CDR3 is made up of 15 amino acids. J gave up 10 bases and V 4 bases, and 9 bases lay outside the gene matches. The CDR3 region has the DNA TGTGCCAGCAGCCCCCGGGACAGGGTTATCTCACCCCTCCACTTT. As protein: CASSPRDRVISPLHF.

The genes are TRBV5-5 and TRBJ1-1; the match to TRBD1 covers 7 bases. CDR3 length equals 15 residues. Germline-derived CDR1 and CDR2 are SGHKS and YYEKEE (reference sequence). V was clipped by 2 bases and J by 1 base; unmatched bases: 5. CDR3 nucleotides: TGTGCCAGCAGCTTTGGACAGGAACCGAACACTGAAGCTTTCTTT. Amino acids: CASSFGQEPNTEAFF.

The chain combines TRBV10-3 with TRBJ2-5, with D possibly TRBD2 on 6 matching bases. The CDR3 covers 13 residues. Trimming took off 7 bases at V and 3 bases at J, with 12 bases between the two ends. Germline V lookup: CDR1 ENHRY, CDR2 SYGVKD. CDR3 nucleotides: TGTGCCATCAAGGCTAGGGAGGAAGAGACCCAGTACTTC. Amino acid sequence: CAIKAREEETQYF.

The J gene is TRBJ2-5, the V gene TRBV7-8, with TRBD1 matching 7 bases. Looked up from germline, CDR1 is SGHVS and CDR2 is FQNEAQ. The V segment lost 4 bases and the J segment 2 bases; nucleotides outside the gene matches: 1. This CDR3 contains 13 residues. In DNA, the CDR3 is TGTGCCAGCAGCTCACAGGGGCAAGAGACCCAGTACTTC. It yields the protein CASSSQGQETQYF.

This sequence joins TRBV3-1 (or the pseudogene TRBV3-2) and TRBJ1-2; tentatively, D is TRBD1 (5 bases). The germline V gene has CDR1 LGHDT and CDR2 YNNKEL (reference sequence). The CDR3 spans 13 residues. With 4 bases removed from V and 8 bases from J, the gap between germline ends came to 14 bases. CDR3 nucleotides: TGTGCCAGCAGCCTAAACGCGGGGGTAGGCTACACCTTC. This gives the protein CASSLNAGVGYTF.

V is TRBV5-6 and J is TRBJ1-1; D ambiguous. Per the germline V gene, CDR1 is SGHDT and CDR2 is YYEEEE. The length of the CDR3 is 12 residues. With 0 bases removed from V and 5 bases from J, the gap between germline ends came to 5 bases. CDR3 region: CASSLGVTEAFF. The CDR3 coding sequence is TGTGCCAGCAGCTTGGGCGTAACTGAAGCTTTCTTT.

This clone was observed once. The chain joins TRBV27 to TRBJ1-1, with 7 positions matching TRBD1. Looked up from germline, CDR1 is MNHEY and CDR2 is SMNVEV (reference sequence). Trimming cost V 5 bases and J 0 bases; bases outside gene matches: 12. The CDR3 consists of 17 residues. The CDR3 here is CASSPMPTGQLNTEAFF. In nucleotides, the CDR3 is TGTGCCAGCAGTCCAATGCCCACGGGACAGCTGAACACTGAAGCTTTCTTT.

The gene calls are TRBV18 and TRBJ1-5, with D possibly matching TRBD1 (5 bases). CDR1 and CDR2 from the germline V gene are KGHSH and LQKENI. The CDR3 runs 16 residues. V lost 2 bases and J lost 6, with 17 bases in between. The CDR3 spells CASSPDPAGHSQPQHF. The CDR3 DNA reads as TGTGCCAGCTCACCAGATCCCGCAGGGCATAGTCAGCCCCAGCATTTT.

This sequence joins TRBV6-5 and TRBJ1-3; D uncertain. Germline V gene lookup returns CDR1 MNHEY and CDR2 SVGAGI. This CDR3 has 15 residues. Trimming cost V 0 bases and J 0 bases, with 6 bases left between them. The CDR3 reads CASSYSQLSGNTIYF. The CDR3 coding sequence is TGTGCCAGCAGTTACTCACAGCTCTCTGGAAACACCATATATTTT.

The chain carries TRBV5-1 and TRBJ1-2; TRBD1 matches 7 bases. CDR1 and CDR2 (germline): SGHRS, YFSETQ. J gave up 7 bases and V 8 bases, and 17 bases lay outside the gene matches. This CDR3 spans 15 amino acids. The CDR3 nucleotides are TGCGCCAGTTACACGACACCGGGACAGCCGGGTGGCTACACCTTC. It encodes CASYTTPGQPGGYTF. Supplemented by reference TRBV5-1 and TRBJ1-2, the full variable domain reads KAGVTQTPRYLIKTRGQQVTLSCSPISGHRSVSWYQQTPGQGLQFLFEYFSETQRNKGNFPGRFSGRQFSNSRSEMNVSTLELGDSALYLCASYTTPGQPGGYTFGSGTRLTVV.

The chain recombines TRBV5-1 with TRBJ1-2, with TRBD1 matching over 7 bases. Germline trimming cut 5 bases from V and 1 base from J; bases unmatched to any gene: 14. Germline V gives CDR1 SGHRS, CDR2 YFSETQ. There are 17 residues in the CDR3. CDR3 region: CASRMSSAGTVNYGYTF. Here the CDR3 DNA reads TGCGCCAGCAGGATGAGCTCGGCCGGGACAGTTAACTATGGCTACACCTTC.

A few counts support this clone. The chain couples TRBV25-1 to TRBJ1-2; unclear D gene. There are 14 residues in the CDR3. Trimming left V 3 bases short and J 2 bases short, with 10 bases between. Germline V lookup: CDR1 MGHDK, CDR2 SYGVNS. CDR3 sequence (DNA): TGTGCCAGCAGTGAGCCCGGAGTAAACTATGGCTACACCTTC. Translating it yields CASSEPGVNYGYTF.

V and J are TRBV6-5 and TRBJ2-7; D call uncertain. This CDR3 has 12 residues. Trimming took 6 bases from V and 1 from J, leaving 7 bases between them. Germline V lookup: CDR1 MNHEY, CDR2 SVGAGI. The CDR3 coding sequence is TGTGCCAGCAGCCGAGGATCCTACGAGCAGTACGTC. Residues: CASSRGSYEQYV.

V gene TRBV30 combines with J gene TRBJ2-7, with 9 nucleotides matching TRBD1. The CDR3 is 15 amino acids. Losses at the gene ends were 0 bases for V and 4 bases for J; bases not matched to a gene: 7. CDR1 is GTSNPN, CDR2 SVGIG, per germline (reference sequence). The CDR3 DNA is TGTGCCTGGAGTGTGGGACAGGGCCTTCCATACGAGCAGTACTTC. Translating gives CAWSVGQGLPYEQYF.

This clone was seen a handful of times. The CDR3 bases are TGCGCCAGCAGCTTAACCTTGACCGGGACAGGGAACTATGGCTACACCTTC. Amino acid sequence: CASSLTLTGTGNYGYTF. This chain links TRBV5-1 with TRBJ1-2; TRBD1 matches at 9 bases. Germline CDR1 and CDR2: SGHRS and YFSETQ. The CDR3 contains 17 residues. J gave up 2 bases and V 2 bases, and 10 bases lay outside the gene matches.

The genes are TRBV24-1 and TRBJ1-2; D gene uncertain. Trimming left V 3 bases short and J 8 bases short, with 15 bases between. Germline CDR1 and CDR2: KGHDR and SFDVKD. This CDR3 has 14 amino acids. The CDR3 protein is CATSDEIHSRGYTF. In DNA form, the CDR3 reads TGTGCCACCAGTGATGAGATCCATTCGAGGGGCTACACCTTC.

This chain connects TRBV23-1 to TRBJ1-2; 9 nucleotides agree with TRBD1. TRBV23-1 is reported as an ORF; its role is uncertain. The V and J ends lost 4 bases and 7 bases, in that order; junction bases with no gene match: 4. CDR3 length: 13 amino acids. DNA for the CDR3: TGCGCCAGCAGTCGAGGACAGGGGATTGGCTACACCTTC. Amino acid sequence: CASSRGQGIGYTF.

This chain connects TRBV25-1 to TRBJ1-5, with D perhaps TRBD1 (5 bases). Germline CDR1 reads MGHDK; CDR2 reads SYGVNS. The CDR3 contains 17 residues. V was cut by 1 base and J by 0 bases, with 13 bases left in between. CDR3 residues: CASSEWGGGYSNQPQHF. CDR3 DNA sequence: TGTGCCAGCAGTGAATGGGGTGGGGGGTATAGCAATCAGCCCCAGCATTTT.

In its sample, this clone was seen a few times. This specimen includes other DNA sequences encoding the same CDR3. The genes are TRBV7-9 and TRBJ1-1, with 10 bases identical to TRBD1. The V and J ends lost 1 base and 5 bases, in that order; junction bases with no gene match: 4. CDR1 is SEHNR and CDR2 is FQNEAQ in the germline V gene (reference sequence). CDR3 length: 15 residues. CDR3 sequence: CASSLGTGGTTEAFF. In nucleotides, the CDR3 is TGTGCCAGCAGCTTAGGGACAGGGGGAACGACTGAAGCTTTCTTT.

The rearrangement links TRBV9 to TRBJ1-2, with D unresolved. V was pared by 4 bases and J by 3 bases, with 19 bases between. Germline V gene data show CDR1 as SGDLS and CDR2 as YYNGEE. CDR3 length: 16 amino acids. The CDR3 loop reads CASSPEGDGDYYGYTF. Here the CDR3 DNA reads TGTGCCAGCAGCCCCGAGGGCGATGGTGATTACTATGGCTACACCTTC. Complete variable domain (other parts from reference TRBV9 and TRBJ1-2): DSGVTQTPKHLITATGQRVTLRCSPRSGDLSVYWYQQSLDQGLQFLIQYYNGEERAKGNILERFSAQQFPDLHSELNLSSLELGDSALYFCASSPEGDGDYYGYTFGSGTRLTVV.

J is TRBJ2-3 and V is TRBV12-3 or TRBV12-4; D remains ambiguous. The CDR3 has 13 amino acids. Trimming removed 4 bases from V and 4 bases from J, with 9 bases in between. CDR3 region: CASSSHSADTQYF. In DNA, the CDR3 is TGTGCCAGCAGTTCCCATTCGGCAGATACGCAGTATTTT.

This chain connects TRBV5-1 to TRBJ1-2, with 7 bases that match TRBD1. V dropped 4 bases and J dropped 5; count of bases not matched to a gene: 11. The CDR3 is 15 amino acids. Germline CDR1 and CDR2: SGHRS and YFSETQ. CDR3 residues: CASSATPGQLYGYTF. For the CDR3, the DNA is TGCGCCAGCAGCGCTACCCCGGGACAGTTGTATGGCTACACCTTC.

This clone was seen at least ten times. The chain uses TRBV14 and TRBJ2-3, with 8 bases matching TRBD2. Losses at the gene ends were 0 bases for V and 3 bases for J; bases not matched to a gene: 5. CDR3 length: 16 residues. Germline CDR1 is SGHDN and CDR2 is FVKESK. CDR3 protein: CASSQDWGLGTDTQYF. CDR3 DNA sequence: TGTGCCAGCAGCCAAGACTGGGGACTAGGAACAGATACGCAGTATTTT.

This chain links TRBV7-7 with TRBJ2-1; 7 nucleotides match TRBD1. This CDR3 comprises 15 residues. J gave up 8 bases and V 3 bases, and 10 bases lay outside the gene matches. Germline V lookup: CDR1 SSHAT, CDR2 FNYEAQ (reference sequence). The CDR3 DNA follows: TGTGCCAGCAGCTTGGGGACAGCCTTGTTGGATGAGCAGTTCTTC. Residues: CASSLGTALLDEQFF.

This clone was found a few times. The chain links TRBV19 to TRBJ1-1; 8 bases line up with TRBD1. J was trimmed by 0 bases and V by 6 bases; bases with no gene match: 6. CDR1 is LNHDA, CDR2 SQIVND, per germline (reference sequence). The CDR3 has 15 amino acids. Here the CDR3 DNA reads TGTGCCAGTAGGCCTCGGGGACAGGTGAACACTGAAGCTTTCTTT. Amino acid sequence: CASRPRGQVNTEAFF.

This chain links TRBV24-1 with TRBJ1-5, with 7 bases identical to TRBD1. The CDR3 consists of 15 residues. Per germline, CDR1 KGHDR and CDR2 SFDVKD. Trimming removed 6 bases from V and 4 bases from J; junction bases left unmatched: 8. CDR3 sequence: CATSPPGDSNQPQHF. CDR3 DNA sequence: TGTGCCACCAGTCCCCCAGGGGACAGTAATCAGCCCCAGCATTTT.

The V gene is TRBV7-9, the J gene TRBJ2-3; tentatively, D is TRBD2 (5 bases). With 2 bases removed from V and 0 bases from J, the gap between germline ends came to 6 bases. The CDR3 contains 14 residues. Germline lookup yields CDR1 SEHNR and CDR2 FQNEAQ (reference sequence). As DNA, the CDR3 is TGTGCCAGCAGCTTACGGGGAAGCACAGATACGCAGTATTTT. It encodes CASSLRGSTDTQYF.